This TCR beta chain was sequenced for a study of blood T cell repertoires in COVID-19. Study-wide context: In each case, the material was cDNA or gDNA derived from T cells, B-cell-depleted T cells, or PBMCs.

The participants were between about 18 and 90 years old and came from some 23 US areas. In the original workflow: Nucleated cell number was recorded as an estimate derived from reference gene primer amplification. Sequencing used immunoSEQ multiplex PCR; TCRdb keeps in-frame clones, though not all of them. V and J calls and clone size are given by that table; D and trimming were obtained from the DNA. The sample lists 250,000 to 350,000 clones; over 75% were seen once. The CDR3 covers 16 residues. Germline CDR1 reads ENHRY; CDR2 reads SYGVKD. The V and J ends lost 2 bases and 4 bases, in that order; junction bases with no gene match: 10.

This clonotype was obtained from a woman aged 30 to 39 who had recovered from COVID-19. Sample: PBMCs or T cells enriched from blood (not recorded which). The J gene is TRBJ1-1, the V gene TRBV10-3, with 7 nucleotides matching TRBD1. The DNA for the CDR3 is TGTGCCATCAGTGAGGGCAGGGGGTTTGGGGTCACTGAAGCTTTCTTT. Translated, it gives CAISEGRGFGVTEAFF.